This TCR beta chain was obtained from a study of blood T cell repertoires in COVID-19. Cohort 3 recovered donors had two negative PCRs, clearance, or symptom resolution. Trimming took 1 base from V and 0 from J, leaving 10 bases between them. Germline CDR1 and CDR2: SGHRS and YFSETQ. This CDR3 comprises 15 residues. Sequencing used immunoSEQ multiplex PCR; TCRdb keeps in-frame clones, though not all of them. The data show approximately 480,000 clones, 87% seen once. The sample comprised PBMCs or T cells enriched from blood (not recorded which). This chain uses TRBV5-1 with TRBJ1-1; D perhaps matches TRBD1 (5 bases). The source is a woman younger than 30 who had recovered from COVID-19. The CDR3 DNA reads TGCGCCAGCAGCTTGAGTCCAGGGCTGAACACTGAAGCTTTCTTT. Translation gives CASSLSPGLNTEAFF. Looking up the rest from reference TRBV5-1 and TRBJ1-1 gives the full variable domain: KAGVTQTPRYLIKTRGQQVTLSCSPISGHRSVSWYQQTPGQGLQFLFEYFSETQRNKGNFPGRFSGRQFSNSRSEMNVSTLELGDSALYLCASSLSPGLNTEAFFGQGTRLTVV.